This TCR beta chain appears in the sequencing data of a study of PD-1 blockade in mismatch repair-deficient tumors. This CDR3 has 14 amino acids. V lost 4 bases, J lost 2 bases, and 13 bases lay in between. The germline V gene has CDR1 SGHNT and CDR2 YYREEE (reference sequence). Here immunoSEQ multiplex PCR was the method, and the copy in TCRdb shows in-frame clones only, minus some. The data contain about 34,000 clones, approximately 80% of them singletons. The material was PBMCs, obtained roughly 6 weeks after starting pembrolizumab. The chain recombines TRBV5-4 with TRBJ2-7; D gene uncertain. The TCR sequence derives from an adult with mismatch repair-deficient cancer. DNA of the CDR3: TGTGCCAGCAGCCATGGCGGCTCCCCCTACGAGCAGTACTTC. Translated, it gives CASSHGGSPYEQYF.